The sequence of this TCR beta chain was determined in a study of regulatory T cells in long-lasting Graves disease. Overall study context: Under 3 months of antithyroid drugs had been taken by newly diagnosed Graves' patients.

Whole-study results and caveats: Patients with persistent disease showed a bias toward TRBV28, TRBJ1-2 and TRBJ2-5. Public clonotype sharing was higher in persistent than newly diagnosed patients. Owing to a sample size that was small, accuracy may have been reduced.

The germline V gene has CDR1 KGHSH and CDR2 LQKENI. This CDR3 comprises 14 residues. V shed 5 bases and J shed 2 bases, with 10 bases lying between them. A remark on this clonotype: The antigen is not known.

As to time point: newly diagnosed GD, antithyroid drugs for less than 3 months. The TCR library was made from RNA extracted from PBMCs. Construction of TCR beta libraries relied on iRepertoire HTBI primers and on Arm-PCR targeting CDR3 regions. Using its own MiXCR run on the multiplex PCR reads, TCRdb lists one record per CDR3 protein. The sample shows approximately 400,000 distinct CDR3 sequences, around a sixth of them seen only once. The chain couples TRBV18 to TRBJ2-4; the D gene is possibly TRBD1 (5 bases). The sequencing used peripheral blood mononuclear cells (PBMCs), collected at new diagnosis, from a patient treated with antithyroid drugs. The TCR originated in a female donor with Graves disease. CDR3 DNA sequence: TGTGCCAGCTCATCGACAGCGACCAAAAACATTCAGTACTTC. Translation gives CASSSTATKNIQYF.